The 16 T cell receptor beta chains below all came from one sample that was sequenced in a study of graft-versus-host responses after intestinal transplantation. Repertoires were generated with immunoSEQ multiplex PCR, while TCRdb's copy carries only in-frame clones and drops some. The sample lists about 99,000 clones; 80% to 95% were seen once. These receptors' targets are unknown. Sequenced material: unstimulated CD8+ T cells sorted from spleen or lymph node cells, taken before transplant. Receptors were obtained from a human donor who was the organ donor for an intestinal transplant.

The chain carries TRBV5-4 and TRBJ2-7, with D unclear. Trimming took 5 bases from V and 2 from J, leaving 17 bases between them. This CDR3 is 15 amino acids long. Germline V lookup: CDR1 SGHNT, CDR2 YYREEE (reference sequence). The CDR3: CASSYSAAVTYEQYF. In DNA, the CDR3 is TGTGCCAGCAGTTACTCCGCGGCGGTGACCTACGAGCAGTACTTC.

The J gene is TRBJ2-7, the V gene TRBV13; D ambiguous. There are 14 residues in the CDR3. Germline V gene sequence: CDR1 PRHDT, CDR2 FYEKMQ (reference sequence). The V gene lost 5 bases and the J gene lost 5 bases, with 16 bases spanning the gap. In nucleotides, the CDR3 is TGTGCCAGCAGCACCCGGGTCACGAACGACGAGCAGTACTTC. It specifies CASSTRVTNDEQYF.

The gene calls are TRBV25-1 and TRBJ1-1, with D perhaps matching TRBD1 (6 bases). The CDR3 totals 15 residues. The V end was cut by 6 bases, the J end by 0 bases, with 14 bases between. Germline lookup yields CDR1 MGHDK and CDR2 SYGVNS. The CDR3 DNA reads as TGTGCCAGCAGGACAGGCCTGTACATGAACACTGAAGCTTTCTTT. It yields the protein CASRTGLYMNTEAFF.

CDR3 sequence: CASSQGWRGDLSGEQFF. The CDR3, as DNA: TGCGCCAGCAGCCAAGGATGGCGGGGGGACTTGAGCGGTGAGCAGTTCTTC. The chain is built from TRBV4-1 and TRBJ2-1; 8 bases match TRBD2. Germline CDR1 and CDR2: MGHRA and YSYEKL. The CDR3 contains 17 residues. J lost 9 bases, V lost 1 base, and 14 bases had no gene match.

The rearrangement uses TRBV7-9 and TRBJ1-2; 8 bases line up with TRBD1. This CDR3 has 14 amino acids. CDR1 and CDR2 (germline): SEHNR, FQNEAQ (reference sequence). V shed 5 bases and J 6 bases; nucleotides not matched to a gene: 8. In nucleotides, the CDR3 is TGTGCCAGCAGCCCACAACTGACAGGGGATGGCTACACCTTC. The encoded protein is CASSPQLTGDGYTF.

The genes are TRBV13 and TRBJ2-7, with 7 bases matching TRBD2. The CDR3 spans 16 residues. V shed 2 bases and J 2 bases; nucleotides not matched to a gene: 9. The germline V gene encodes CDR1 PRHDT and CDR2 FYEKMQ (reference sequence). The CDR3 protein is CASSLFTGLLTYEQYF. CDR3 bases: TGTGCCAGCAGCTTATTCACGGGACTACTCACCTACGAGCAGTACTTC.

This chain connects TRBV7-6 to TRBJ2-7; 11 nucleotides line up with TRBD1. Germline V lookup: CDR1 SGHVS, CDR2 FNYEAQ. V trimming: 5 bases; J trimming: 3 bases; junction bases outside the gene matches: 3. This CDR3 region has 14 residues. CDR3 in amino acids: CASSLGQGGYEQYF. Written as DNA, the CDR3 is TGTGCCAGCAGCCTGGGACAGGGGGGCTACGAGCAGTACTTC.

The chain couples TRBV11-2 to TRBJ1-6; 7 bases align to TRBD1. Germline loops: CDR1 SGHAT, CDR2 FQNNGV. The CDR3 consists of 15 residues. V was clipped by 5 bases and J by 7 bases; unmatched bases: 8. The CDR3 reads CASSPFRGGNSPLHF. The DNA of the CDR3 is TGTGCCAGCAGCCCCTTTCGAGGGGGCAATTCACCCCTCCACTTT. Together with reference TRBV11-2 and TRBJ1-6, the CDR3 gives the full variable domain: EAGVAQSPRYKIIEKRQSVAFWCNPISGHATLYWYQQILGQGPKLLIQFQNNGVVDDSQLPKDRFSAERLKGVDSTLKIQPAKLEDSAVYLCASSPFRGGNSPLHFGNGTRLTVT.

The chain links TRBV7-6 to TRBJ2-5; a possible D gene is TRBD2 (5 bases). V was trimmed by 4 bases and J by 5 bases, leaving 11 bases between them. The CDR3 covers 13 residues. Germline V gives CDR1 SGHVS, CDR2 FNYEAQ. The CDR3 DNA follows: TGTGCCAGCAGCTCCAGTCCGGGGGAGACCCAGTACTTC. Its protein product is CASSSSPGETQYF. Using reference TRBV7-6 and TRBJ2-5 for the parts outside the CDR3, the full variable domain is GAGVSQSPRYKVTKRGQDVALRCDPISGHVSLYWYRQALGQGPEFLTYFNYEAQQDKSGLPNDRFSAERPEGSISTLTIQRTEQRDSAMYRCASSSSPGETQYFGPGTRLLVL.

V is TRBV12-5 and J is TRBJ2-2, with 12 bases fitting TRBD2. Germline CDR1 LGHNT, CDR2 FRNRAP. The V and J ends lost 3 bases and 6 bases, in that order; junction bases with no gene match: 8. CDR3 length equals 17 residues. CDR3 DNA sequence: TGTGCTAGTGGTTTACCGGGACTAGCGGGTTTGGCCGGGGAGCTGTTTTTT. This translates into CASGLPGLAGLAGELFF. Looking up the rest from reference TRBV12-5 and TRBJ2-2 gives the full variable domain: DARVTQTPRHKVTEMGQEVTMRCQPILGHNTVFWYRQTMMQGLELLAYFRNRAPLDDSGMPKDRFSAEMPDATLATLKIQPSEPRDSAVYFCASGLPGLAGLAGELFFGEGSRLTVL.

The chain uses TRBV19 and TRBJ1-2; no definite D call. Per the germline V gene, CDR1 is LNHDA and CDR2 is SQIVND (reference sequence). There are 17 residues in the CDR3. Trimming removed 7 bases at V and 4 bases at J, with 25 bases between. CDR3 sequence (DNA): TGTGCCAGTACCGCCTCCCCCCCTCTTGACATTCCCTATGGCTACACCTTC. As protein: CASTASPPLDIPYGYTF.

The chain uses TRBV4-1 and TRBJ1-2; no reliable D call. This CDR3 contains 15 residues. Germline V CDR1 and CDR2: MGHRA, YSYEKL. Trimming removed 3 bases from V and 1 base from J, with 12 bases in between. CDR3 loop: CASSQVADNNYGYTF. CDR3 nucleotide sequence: TGCGCCAGCAGCCAGGTGGCAGACAATAACTATGGCTACACCTTC.

For the CDR3, the DNA is TGTGCCAGCAGCCCGAGGTGCAGGGGAAAGTGGGATGGCTACACCTTC. Protein: CASSPRCRGKWDGYTF. This rearrangement joins TRBV5-8 to TRBJ1-2; weak D call: TRBD1 (6 bases). Germline-derived CDR1 and CDR2 are SGHTS and YDEGEE. This CDR3 region has 16 residues. The germline V and J ends were trimmed by 4 bases and 6 bases, with 22 bases remaining between them.

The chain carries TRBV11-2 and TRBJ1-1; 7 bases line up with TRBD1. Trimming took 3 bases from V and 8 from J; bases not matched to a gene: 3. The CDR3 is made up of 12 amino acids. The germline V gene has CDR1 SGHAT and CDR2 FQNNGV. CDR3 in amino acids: CASSLTGSEAFF. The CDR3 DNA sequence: TGTGCCAGCAGCTTGACAGGGTCGGAAGCTTTCTTT.

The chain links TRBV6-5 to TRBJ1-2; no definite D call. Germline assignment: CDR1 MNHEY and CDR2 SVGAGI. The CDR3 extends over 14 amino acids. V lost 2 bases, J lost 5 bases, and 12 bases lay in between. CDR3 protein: CASSYRWRVYGYTF. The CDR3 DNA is TGTGCCAGCAGTTACCGTTGGAGGGTTTATGGCTACACCTTC.

The CDR3 DNA reads TGTGCCAGCAGCTCTCCGACGGAGGGGAACCAGTATGATGGCTACACCTTC. It codes for CASSSPTEGNQYDGYTF. The rearrangement links TRBV5-5 to TRBJ1-2, with a weak D call TRBD1 (5 bases). The CDR3 is made up of 17 amino acids. CDR1 and CDR2 from the germline V gene are SGHKS and YYEKEE (reference sequence). V was pared by 3 bases and J by 6 bases, with 24 bases between.